The TCR beta chain under discussion was sequenced for a study of blood T cell repertoires in COVID-19. Profiling relied on immunoSEQ multiplex PCR, and the TCRdb table lists in-frame clones only, not all of them. The table lists around 290,000 clones, roughly nine tenths of them singletons. Trimming removed 5 bases at V and 0 bases at J, with 17 bases between. CDR1 MDHEN and CDR2 SYDVKM come from the germline V gene. The CDR3 contains 17 residues. The sequenced material came from PBMCs or T cells enriched from blood (not recorded which). The TCR sequence derives from a woman between 18 and 29 years old who had recovered from COVID-19. The chain combines TRBV28 with TRBJ1-5, with a possible D match to TRBD1 (5 bases). CDR3 nucleotide sequence: TGTGCCAGCAGTACGGCCTCAGGGCTTCCTAGCAATCAGCCCCAGCATTTT. It specifies CASSTASGLPSNQPQHF.